A single T cell receptor (beta chain) is shown here with its context. The target antigen is unknown. With 7 bases removed from V and 0 bases from J, the gap between germline ends came to 9 bases. This CDR3 region has 13 residues. The data stem from a study of Ad26.COV2.S vaccination and SARS-CoV-2 variants. General study results and limits: Substantial breadth in spike-specific CD8+ and CD4+ T cell responses was reportedly seen after vaccination.

Sequencing was performed with immunoSEQ multiplex PCR; in TCRdb, only in-frame clones are kept and a portion is missing. The data show hundreds of thousands of clones, 83% seen once. Treatment denoted: roughly 18 received Ad26.COV2.S at low or high dose, single or two shots; several received placebo; per-sample allocation not given. Sample collection was performed on day 63 after the first vaccine or placebo injection. Ad26.COV2.S expressed prefusion-stabilized spike from the original Wuhan strain. The sequence came from a person between 18 and 65 years old who received the Ad26.COV2.S COVID-19 vaccine or a placebo. This sequence joins TRBV12-3 or TRBV12-4 and TRBJ1-1; D remains unclear. The input for sequencing was peripheral blood, taken in a trial of Ad26.COV2.S vaccine versus placebo. In DNA, the CDR3 is TGTGCCAGCACCCCCTTCGTGAACACTGAAGCTTTCTTT. This gives the protein CASTPFVNTEAFF.